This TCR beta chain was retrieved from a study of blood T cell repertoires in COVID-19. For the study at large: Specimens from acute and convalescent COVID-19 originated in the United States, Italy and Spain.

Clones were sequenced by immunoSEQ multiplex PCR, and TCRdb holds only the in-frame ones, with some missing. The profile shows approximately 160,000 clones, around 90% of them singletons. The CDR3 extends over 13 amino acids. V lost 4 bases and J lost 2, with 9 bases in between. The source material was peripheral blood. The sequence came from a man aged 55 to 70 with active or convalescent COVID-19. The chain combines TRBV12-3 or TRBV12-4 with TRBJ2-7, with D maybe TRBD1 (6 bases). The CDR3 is CASSWGQAYEQYF. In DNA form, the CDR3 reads TGTGCCAGCAGTTGGGGACAAGCCTACGAGCAGTACTTC.